This T cell receptor (beta chain) was documented in a study of Graves' ophthalmopathy and Graves' hyperthyroidism. The V and J ends lost 4 bases and 0 bases respectively, with 4 bases between them. Germline loops: CDR1 DFQATT, CDR2 SNEGSKA (reference sequence). This CDR3 has 11 residues. The authors amplified TCR beta CDR3 regions from RNA transcripts. A first-round RT-PCR used HTBI primers, followed by a second-round multiplex PCR. TCRdb recomputed calls from the multiplex PCR reads with MiXCR, one row per CDR3 protein. In the table there are about 740,000 distinct CDR3 sequences, 35% to 50% of which are singletons.

V usage is TRBV20-1 and J usage is TRBJ2-7; no clear D gene. Sequencing input: peripheral blood. The source of this sequence is an adult man with Graves' ophthalmopathy. The CDR3: CSATPSYEQYF. DNA for the CDR3: TGCAGTGCTACCCCCTCCTACGAGCAGTACTTC.